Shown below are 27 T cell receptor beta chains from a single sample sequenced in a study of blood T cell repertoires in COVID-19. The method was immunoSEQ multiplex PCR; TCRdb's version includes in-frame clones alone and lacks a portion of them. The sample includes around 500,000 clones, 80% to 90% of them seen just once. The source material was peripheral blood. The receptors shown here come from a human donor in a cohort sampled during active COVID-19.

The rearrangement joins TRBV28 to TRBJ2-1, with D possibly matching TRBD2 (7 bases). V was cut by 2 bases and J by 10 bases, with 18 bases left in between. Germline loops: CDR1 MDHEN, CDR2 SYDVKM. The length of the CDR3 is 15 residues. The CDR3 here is CASSLGGADMKEQFF. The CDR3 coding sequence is TGTGCCAGCAGTTTAGGGGGGGCTGATATGAAGGAGCAGTTCTTC.

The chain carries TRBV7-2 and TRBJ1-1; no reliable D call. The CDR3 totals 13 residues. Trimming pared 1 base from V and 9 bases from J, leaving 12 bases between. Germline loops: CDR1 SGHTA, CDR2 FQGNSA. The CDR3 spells CASSLVPETQAFF. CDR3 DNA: TGTGCCAGCAGCTTAGTACCGGAGACGCAAGCTTTCTTT.

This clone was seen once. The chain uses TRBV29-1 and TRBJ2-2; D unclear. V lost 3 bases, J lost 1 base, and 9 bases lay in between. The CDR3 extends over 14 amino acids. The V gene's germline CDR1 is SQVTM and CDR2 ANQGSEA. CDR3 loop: CSVDVGRNTGELFF. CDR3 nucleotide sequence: TGCAGCGTTGACGTGGGCAGGAACACCGGGGAGCTGTTTTTT.

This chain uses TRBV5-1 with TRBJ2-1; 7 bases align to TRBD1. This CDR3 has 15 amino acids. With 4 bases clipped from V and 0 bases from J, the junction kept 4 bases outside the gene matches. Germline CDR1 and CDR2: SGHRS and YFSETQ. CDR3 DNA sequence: TGCGCCAGCAGCCTAGGACAGGTCTCCTACAATGAGCAGTTCTTC. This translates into CASSLGQVSYNEQFF. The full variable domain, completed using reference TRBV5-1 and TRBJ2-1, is KAGVTQTPRYLIKTRGQQVTLSCSPISGHRSVSWYQQTPGQGLQFLFEYFSETQRNKGNFPGRFSGRQFSNSRSEMNVSTLELGDSALYLCASSLGQVSYNEQFFGPGTRLTVL.

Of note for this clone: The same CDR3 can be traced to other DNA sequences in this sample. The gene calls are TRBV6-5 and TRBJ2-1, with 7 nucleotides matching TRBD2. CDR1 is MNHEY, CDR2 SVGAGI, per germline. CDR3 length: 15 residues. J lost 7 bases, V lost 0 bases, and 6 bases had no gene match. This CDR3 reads CASSYSSGRGNEQFF. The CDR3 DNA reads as TGTGCCAGCAGTTACTCTTCGGGGAGGGGTAATGAGCAGTTCTTC.

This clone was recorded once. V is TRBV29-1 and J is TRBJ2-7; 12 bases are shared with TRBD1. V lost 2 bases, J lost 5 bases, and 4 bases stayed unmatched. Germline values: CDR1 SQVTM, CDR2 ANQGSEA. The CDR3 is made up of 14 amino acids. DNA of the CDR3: TGCAGCGTTGAACGGGGACAGGGGGCTCACGAGCAGTACTTC. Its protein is CSVERGQGAHEQYF.

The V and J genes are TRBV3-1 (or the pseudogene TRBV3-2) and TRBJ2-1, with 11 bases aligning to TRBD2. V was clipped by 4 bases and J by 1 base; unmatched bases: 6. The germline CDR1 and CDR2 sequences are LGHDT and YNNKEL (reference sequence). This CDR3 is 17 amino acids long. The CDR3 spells CASSLLAGVKSYNEQFF. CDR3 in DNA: TGTGCCAGCAGCCTACTAGCGGGAGTCAAGTCCTACAATGAGCAGTTCTTC.

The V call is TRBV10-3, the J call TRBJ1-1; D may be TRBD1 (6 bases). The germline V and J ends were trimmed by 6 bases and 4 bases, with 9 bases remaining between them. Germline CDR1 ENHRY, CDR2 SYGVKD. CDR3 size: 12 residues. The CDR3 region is CAIRGASTEAFF. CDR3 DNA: TGTGCCATCAGGGGGGCGAGCACTGAAGCTTTCTTT.

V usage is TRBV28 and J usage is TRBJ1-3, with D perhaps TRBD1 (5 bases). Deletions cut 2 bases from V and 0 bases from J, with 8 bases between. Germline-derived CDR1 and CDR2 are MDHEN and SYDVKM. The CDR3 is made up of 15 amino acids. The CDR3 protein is CASSLRQFSGNTIYF. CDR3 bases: TGTGCCAGCAGTTTAAGACAGTTCTCTGGAAACACCATATATTTT.

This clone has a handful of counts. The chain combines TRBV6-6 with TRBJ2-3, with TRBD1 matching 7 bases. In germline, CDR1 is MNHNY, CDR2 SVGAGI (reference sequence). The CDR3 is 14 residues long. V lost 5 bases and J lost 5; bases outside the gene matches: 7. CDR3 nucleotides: TGTGCCAGCAGTGTACAGGGGTCGGGAGATACGCAGTATTTT. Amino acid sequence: CASSVQGSGDTQYF.

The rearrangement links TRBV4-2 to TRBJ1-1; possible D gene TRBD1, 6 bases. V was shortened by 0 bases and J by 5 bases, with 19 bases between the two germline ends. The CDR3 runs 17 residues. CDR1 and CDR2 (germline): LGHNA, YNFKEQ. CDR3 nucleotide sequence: TGTGCCAGCAGCCAAGATCTGGGAGGGGGGCTGGGGACTGAAGCTTTCTTT. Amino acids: CASSQDLGGGLGTEAFF.

The CDR3 loop is CASKGTGNEQYF. CDR3 coding DNA: TGTGCCAGCAAAGGGACAGGGAACGAGCAGTACTTC. This sequence joins TRBV27 and TRBJ2-7; 9 bases are a match to TRBD1. The junction had 3 bases not matched to a gene; V was cut back by 7 bases and J by 5 bases. Per the germline V gene, CDR1 is MNHEY and CDR2 is SMNVEV (reference sequence). The CDR3 spans 12 residues.

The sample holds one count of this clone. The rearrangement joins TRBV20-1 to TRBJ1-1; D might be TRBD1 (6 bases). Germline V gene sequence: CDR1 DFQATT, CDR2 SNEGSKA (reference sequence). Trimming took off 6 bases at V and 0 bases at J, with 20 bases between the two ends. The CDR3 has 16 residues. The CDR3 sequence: CSASRFQGSVNTEAFF. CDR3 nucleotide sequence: TGCAGTGCCAGTCGTTTTCAGGGGTCCGTGAACACTGAAGCTTTCTTT.

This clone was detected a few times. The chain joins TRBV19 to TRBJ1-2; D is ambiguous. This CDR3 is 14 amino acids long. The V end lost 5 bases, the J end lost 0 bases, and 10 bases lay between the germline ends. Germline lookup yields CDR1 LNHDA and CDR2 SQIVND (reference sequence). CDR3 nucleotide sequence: TGTGCCAGTAGTGTACACCAACCTAACTATGGCTACACCTTC. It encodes CASSVHQPNYGYTF.

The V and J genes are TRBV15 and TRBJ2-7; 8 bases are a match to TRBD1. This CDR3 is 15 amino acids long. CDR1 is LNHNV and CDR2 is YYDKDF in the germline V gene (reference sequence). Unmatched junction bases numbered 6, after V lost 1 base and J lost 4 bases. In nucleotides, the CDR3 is TGTGCCACCAGCAGAGGACAGGGGTGGAGGTACGAGCAGTACTTC. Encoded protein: CATSRGQGWRYEQYF.

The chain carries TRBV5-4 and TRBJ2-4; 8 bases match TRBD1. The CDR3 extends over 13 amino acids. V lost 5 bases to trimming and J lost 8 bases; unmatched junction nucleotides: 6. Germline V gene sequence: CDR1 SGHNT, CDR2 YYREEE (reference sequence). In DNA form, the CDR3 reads TGTGCCAGCAGGCGACAGGGGTGGGACATTCAGTACTTC. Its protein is CASRRQGWDIQYF.

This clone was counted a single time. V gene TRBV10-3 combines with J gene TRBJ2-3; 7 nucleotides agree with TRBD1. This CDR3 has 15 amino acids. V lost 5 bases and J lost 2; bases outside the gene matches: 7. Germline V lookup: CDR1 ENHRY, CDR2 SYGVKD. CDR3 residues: CAISPEGANTDTQYF. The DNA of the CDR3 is TGTGCCATCAGTCCTGAGGGGGCCAACACAGATACGCAGTATTTT.

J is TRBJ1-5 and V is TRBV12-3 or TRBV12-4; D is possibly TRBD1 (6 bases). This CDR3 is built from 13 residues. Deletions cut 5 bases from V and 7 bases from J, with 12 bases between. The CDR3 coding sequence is TGTGCCAGCAGTGGGGGCCTGCCACAGCCCCAGCATTTT. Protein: CASSGGLPQPQHF.

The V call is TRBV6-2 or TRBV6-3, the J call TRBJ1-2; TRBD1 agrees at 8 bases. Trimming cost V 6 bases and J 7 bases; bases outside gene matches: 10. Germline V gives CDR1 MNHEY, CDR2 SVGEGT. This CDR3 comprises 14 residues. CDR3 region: CASSGPRGQGGYTF. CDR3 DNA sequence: TGTGCCAGCAGCGGACCCAGGGGGCAGGGTGGCTACACCTTC.

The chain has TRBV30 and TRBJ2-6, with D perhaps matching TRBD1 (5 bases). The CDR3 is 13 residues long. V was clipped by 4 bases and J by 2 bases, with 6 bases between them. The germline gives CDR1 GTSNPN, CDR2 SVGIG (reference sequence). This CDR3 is CAWKQAGANVLTF. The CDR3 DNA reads TGTGCCTGGAAACAGGCTGGGGCCAACGTCCTGACTTTC.

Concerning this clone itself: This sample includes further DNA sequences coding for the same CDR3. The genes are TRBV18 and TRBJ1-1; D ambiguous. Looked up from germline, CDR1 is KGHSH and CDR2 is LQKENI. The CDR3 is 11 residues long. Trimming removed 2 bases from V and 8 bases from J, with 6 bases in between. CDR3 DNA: TGTGCCAGCTCACCAGAGAGGGAAGCTTTCTTT. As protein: CASSPEREAFF.

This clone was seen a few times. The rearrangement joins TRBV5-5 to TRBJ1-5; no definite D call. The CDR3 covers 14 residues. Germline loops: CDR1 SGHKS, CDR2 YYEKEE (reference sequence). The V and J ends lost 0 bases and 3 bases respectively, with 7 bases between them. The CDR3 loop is CASSLDGDNQPQHF. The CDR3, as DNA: TGTGCCAGCAGCTTGGACGGAGACAATCAGCCCCAGCATTTT.

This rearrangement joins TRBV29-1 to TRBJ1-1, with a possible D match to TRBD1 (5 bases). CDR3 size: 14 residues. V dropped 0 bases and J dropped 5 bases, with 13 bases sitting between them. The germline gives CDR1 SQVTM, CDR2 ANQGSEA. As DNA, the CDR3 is TGCAGCGTTGAAGAAACAGGTTCAGGGACTGAAGCTTTCTTT. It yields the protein CSVEETGSGTEAFF.

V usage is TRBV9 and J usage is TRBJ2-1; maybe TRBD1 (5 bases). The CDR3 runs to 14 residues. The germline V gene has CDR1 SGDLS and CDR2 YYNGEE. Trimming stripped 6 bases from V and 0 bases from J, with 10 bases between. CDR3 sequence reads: CASNPGASYNEQFF. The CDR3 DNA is TGTGCCAGCAACCCTGGGGCCTCCTACAATGAGCAGTTCTTC.

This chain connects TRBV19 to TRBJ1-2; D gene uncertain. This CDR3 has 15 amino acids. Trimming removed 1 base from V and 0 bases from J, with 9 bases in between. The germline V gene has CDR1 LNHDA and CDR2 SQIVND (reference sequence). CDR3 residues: CASSIVAEANYGYTF. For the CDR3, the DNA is TGTGCCAGTAGTATAGTAGCAGAAGCTAACTATGGCTACACCTTC. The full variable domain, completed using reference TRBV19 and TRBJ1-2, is DGGITQSPKYLFRKEGQNVTLSCEQNLNHDAMYWYRQDPGQGLRLIYYSQIVNDFQKGDIAEGYSVSREKKESFPLTVTSAQKNPTAFYLCASSIVAEANYGYTFGSGTRLTVV.

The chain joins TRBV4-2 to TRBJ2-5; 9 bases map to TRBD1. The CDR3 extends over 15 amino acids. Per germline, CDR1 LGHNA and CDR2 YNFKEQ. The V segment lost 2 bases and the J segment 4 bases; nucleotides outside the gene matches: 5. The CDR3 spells CASSQQDRGGETQYF. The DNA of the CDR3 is TGTGCCAGCAGCCAACAGGACAGGGGCGGAGAGACCCAGTACTTC.

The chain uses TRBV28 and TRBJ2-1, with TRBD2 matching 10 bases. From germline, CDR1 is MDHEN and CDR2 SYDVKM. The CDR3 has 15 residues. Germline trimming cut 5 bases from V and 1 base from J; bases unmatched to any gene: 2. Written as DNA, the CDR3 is TGTGCCAGCAGTCCGGGACTAGCGTCCTACAATGAGCAGTTCTTC. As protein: CASSPGLASYNEQFF.